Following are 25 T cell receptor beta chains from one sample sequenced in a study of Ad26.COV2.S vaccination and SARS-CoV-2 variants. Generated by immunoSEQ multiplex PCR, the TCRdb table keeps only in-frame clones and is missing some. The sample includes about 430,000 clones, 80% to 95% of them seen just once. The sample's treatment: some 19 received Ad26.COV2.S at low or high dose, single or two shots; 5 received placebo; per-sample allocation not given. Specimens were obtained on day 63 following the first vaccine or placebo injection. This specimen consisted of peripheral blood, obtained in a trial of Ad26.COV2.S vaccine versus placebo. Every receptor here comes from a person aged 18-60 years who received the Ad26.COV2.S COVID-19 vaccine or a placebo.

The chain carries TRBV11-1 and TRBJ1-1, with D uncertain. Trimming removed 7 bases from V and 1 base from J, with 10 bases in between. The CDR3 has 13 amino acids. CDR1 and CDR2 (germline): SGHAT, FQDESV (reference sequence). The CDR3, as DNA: TGTGCCAGCAATCGGGCCGAGAACACTGAAGCTTTCTTT. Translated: CASNRAENTEAFF. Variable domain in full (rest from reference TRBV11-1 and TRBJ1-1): EAEVAQSPRYKITEKSQAVAFWCDPISGHATLYWYRQILGQGPELLVQFQDESVVDDSQLPKDRFSAERLKGVDSTLKIQPAELGDSAMYLCASNRAENTEAFFGQGTRLTVV.

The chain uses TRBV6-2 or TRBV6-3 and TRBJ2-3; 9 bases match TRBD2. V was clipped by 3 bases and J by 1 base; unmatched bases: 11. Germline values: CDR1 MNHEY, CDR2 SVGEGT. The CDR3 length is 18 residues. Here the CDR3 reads CASSYDSGRGLGTDTQYF. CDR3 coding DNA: TGTGCCAGCAGTTATGATAGCGGGAGAGGGCTGGGCACAGATACGCAGTATTTT.

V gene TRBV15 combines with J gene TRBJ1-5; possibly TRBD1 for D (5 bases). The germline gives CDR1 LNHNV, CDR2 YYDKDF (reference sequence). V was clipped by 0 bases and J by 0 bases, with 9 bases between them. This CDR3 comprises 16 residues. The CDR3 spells CATSRDGANSNQPQHF. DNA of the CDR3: TGTGCCACCAGCAGAGATGGGGCAAATAGCAATCAGCCCCAGCATTTT.

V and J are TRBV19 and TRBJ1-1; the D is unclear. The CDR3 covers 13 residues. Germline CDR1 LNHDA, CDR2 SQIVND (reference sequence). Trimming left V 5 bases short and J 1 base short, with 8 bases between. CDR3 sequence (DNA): TGTGCCAGTAGTCCACTAGGGAACACTGAAGCTTTCTTT. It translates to CASSPLGNTEAFF.

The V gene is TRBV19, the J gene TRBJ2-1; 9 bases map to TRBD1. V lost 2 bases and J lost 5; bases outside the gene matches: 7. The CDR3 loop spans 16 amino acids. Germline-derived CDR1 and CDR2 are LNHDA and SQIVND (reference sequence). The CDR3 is CASSIYGTGMNNEQFF. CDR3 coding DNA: TGTGCCAGTAGTATATATGGGACAGGGATGAACAATGAGCAGTTCTTC.

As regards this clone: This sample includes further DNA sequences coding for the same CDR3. The CDR3 here is CASSYAGTSTDTQYF. The CDR3 DNA reads as TGTGCCAGCAGTTACGCCGGGACCAGCACAGATACGCAGTATTTT. The chain links TRBV6-5 to TRBJ2-3, with D perhaps assigned TRBD1 or TRBD2 (5 bases each). The CDR3 is 15 amino acids. V was cut by 2 bases and J by 0 bases, with 9 bases left in between. Germline CDR1 MNHEY, CDR2 SVGAGI.

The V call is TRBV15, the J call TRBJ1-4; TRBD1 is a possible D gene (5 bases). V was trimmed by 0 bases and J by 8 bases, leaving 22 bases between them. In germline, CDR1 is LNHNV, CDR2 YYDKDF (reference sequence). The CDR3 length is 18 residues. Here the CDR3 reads CATSRDGREAGVREKLFF. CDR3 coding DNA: TGTGCCACCAGCAGAGATGGGCGGGAGGCGGGGGTTCGAGAAAAACTGTTTTTT.

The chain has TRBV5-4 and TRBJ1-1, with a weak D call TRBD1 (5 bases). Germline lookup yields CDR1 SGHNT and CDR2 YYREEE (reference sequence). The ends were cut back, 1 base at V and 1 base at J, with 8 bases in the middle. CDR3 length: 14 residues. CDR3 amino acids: CASSLPGPNTEAFF. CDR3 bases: TGTGCCAGCAGCTTGCCAGGGCCGAACACTGAAGCTTTCTTT.

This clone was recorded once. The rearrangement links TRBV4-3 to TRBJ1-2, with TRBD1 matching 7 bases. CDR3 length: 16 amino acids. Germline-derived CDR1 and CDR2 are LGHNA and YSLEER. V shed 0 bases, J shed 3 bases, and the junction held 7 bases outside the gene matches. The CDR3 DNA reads TGCGCCAGCAGCCAAGATATACTCGGGACAGACTATGGCTACACCTTC. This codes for CASSQDILGTDYGYTF.

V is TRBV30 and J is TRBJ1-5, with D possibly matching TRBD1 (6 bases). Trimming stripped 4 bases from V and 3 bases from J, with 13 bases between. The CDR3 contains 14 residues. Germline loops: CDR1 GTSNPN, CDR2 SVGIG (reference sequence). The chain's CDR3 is CAWTSGVVNQPQHF. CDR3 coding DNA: TGTGCCTGGACCTCAGGGGTTGTCAATCAGCCCCAGCATTTT. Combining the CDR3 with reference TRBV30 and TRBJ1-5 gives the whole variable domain SQTIHQWPATLVQPVGSPLSLECTVEGTSNPNLYWYRQAAGRGLQLLFYSVGIGQISSEVPQNLSASRPQDRQFILSSKKLLLSDSGFYLCAWTSGVVNQPQHFGDGTRLSIL.

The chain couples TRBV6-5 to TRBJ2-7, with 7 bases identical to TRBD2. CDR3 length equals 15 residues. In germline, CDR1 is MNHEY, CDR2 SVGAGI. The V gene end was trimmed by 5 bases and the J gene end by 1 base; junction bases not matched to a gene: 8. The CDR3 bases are TGTGCCAGCAGTCTACTATCGGGGGGTTCCTACGAGCAGTACTTC. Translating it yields CASSLLSGGSYEQYF.

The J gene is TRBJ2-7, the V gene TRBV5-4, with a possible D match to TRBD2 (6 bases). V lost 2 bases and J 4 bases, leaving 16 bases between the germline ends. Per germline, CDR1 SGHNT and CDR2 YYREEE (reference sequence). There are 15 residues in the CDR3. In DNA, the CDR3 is TGTGCCAGCAGCTTCGGGACTTTACGCGGGTACGAGCAGTACTTC. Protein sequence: CASSFGTLRGYEQYF. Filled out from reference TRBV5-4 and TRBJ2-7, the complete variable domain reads ETGVTQSPTHLIKTRGQQVTLRCSSQSGHNTVSWYQQALGQGPQFIFQYYREEENGRGNFPPRFSGLQFPNYSSELNVNALELDDSALYLCASSFGTLRGYEQYFGPGTRLTVT.

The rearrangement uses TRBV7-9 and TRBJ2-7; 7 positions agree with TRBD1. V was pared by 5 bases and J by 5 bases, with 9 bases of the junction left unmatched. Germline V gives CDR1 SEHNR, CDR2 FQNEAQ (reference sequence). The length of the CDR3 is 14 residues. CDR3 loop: CASSKGQRTHEQYF. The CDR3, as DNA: TGTGCCAGCAGCAAGGGACAGAGGACCCACGAGCAGTACTTC. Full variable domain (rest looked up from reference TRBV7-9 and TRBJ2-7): DTGVSQNPRHKITKRGQNVTFRCDPISEHNRLYWYRQTLGQGPEFLTYFQNEAQLEKSRLLSDRFSAERPKGSFSTLEIQRTEQGDSAMYLCASSKGQRTHEQYFGPGTRLTVT.

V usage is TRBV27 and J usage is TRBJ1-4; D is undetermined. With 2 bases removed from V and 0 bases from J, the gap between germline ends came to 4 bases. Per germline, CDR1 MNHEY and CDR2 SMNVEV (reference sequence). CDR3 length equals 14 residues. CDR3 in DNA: TGTGCCAGCAGTTTAAAGACAACTAATGAAAAACTGTTTTTT. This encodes CASSLKTTNEKLFF. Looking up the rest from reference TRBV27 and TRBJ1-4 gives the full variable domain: EAQVTQNPRYLITVTGKKLTVTCSQNMNHEYMSWYRQDPGLGLRQIYYSMNVEVTDKGDVPEGYKVSRKEKRNFPLILESPSPNQTSLYFCASSLKTTNEKLFFGSGTQLSVL.

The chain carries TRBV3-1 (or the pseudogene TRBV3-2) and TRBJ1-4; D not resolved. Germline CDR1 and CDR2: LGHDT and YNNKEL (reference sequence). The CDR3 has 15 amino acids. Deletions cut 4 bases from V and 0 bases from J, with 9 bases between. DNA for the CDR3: TGTGCCAGCAGCCGAATACATGCAACTAATGAAAAACTGTTTTTT. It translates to CASSRIHATNEKLFF.

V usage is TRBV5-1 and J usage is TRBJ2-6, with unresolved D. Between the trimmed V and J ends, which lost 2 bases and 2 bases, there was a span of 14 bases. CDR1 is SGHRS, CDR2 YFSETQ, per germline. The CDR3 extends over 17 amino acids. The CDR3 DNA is TGCGCCAGCAGCTTACTTCCCGTTACCGCTGGGGCCAACGTCCTGACTTTC. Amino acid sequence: CASSLLPVTAGANVLTF. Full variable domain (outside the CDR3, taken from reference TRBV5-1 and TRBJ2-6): KAGVTQTPRYLIKTRGQQVTLSCSPISGHRSVSWYQQTPGQGLQFLFEYFSETQRNKGNFPGRFSGRQFSNSRSEMNVSTLELGDSALYLCASSLLPVTAGANVLTFGAGSRLTVL.

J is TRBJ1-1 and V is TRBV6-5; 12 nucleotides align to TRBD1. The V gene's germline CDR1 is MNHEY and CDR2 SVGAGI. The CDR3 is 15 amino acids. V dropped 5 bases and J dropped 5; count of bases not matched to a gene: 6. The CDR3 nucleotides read TGTGCCAGCAGTCCTAGGGACAGGGGGCAAACTGAAGCTTTCTTT. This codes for CASSPRDRGQTEAFF.

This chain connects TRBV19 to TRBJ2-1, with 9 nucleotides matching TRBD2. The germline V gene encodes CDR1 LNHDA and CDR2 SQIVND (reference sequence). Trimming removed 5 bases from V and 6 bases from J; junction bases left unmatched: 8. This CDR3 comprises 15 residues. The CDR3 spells CASSPASGIGNEQFF. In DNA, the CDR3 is TGTGCCAGTAGTCCCGCTAGCGGGATAGGCAATGAGCAGTTCTTC.

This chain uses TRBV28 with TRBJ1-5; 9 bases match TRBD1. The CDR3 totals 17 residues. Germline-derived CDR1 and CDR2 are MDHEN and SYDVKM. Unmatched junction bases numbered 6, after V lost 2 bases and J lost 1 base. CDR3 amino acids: CASSLTGQGQSNQPQHF. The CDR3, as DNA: TGTGCCAGCAGTTTAACGGGACAGGGTCAAAGCAATCAGCCCCAGCATTTT.

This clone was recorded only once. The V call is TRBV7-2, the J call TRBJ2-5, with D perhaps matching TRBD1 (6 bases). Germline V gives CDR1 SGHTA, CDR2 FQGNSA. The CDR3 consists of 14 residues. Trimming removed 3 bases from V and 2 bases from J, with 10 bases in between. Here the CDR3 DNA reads TGTGCCAGCAGCTTTCAGGGGAGTCAAGAGACCCAGTACTTC. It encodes CASSFQGSQETQYF.

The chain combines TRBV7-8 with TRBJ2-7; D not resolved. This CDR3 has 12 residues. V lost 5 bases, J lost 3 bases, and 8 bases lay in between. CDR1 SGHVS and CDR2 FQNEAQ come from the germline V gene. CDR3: CASSPTHYEQYF. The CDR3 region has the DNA TGTGCCAGCAGCCCTACACACTACGAGCAGTACTTC.

CDR3 in DNA: TGCAGCGGAAACCGGGGGGAGTACCAAGAGACCCAGTACTTC. It is translated as CSGNRGEYQETQYF. The chain is built from TRBV29-1 and TRBJ2-5; 7 nucleotides line up with TRBD2. The CDR3 consists of 14 residues. The V and J ends lost 7 bases and 0 bases, in that order; junction bases with no gene match: 8. The germline gives CDR1 SQVTM, CDR2 ANQGSEA.

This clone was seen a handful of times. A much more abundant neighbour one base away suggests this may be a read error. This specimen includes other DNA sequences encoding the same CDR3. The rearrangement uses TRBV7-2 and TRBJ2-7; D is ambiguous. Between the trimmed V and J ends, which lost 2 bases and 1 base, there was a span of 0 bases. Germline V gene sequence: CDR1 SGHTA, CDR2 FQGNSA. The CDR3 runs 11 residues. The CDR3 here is CASSLSYEQYF. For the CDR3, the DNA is TGTGCCAGCAGCTTATCCTACGAGCAGTACTTC.

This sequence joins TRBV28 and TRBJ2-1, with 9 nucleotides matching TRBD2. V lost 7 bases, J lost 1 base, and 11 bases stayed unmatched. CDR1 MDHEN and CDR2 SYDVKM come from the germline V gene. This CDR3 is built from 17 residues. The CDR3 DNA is TGTGCCAGCAACCCTAGCGGGATTGGGGGGTCCTACAATGAGCAGTTCTTC. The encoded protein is CASNPSGIGGSYNEQFF.

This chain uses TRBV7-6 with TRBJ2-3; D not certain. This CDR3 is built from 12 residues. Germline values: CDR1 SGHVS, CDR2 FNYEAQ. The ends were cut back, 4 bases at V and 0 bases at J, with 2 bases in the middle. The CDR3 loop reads CASSSSTDTQYF. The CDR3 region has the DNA TGTGCCAGCAGCTCCAGCACAGATACGCAGTATTTT. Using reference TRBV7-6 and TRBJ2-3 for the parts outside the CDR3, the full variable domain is GAGVSQSPRYKVTKRGQDVALRCDPISGHVSLYWYRQALGQGPEFLTYFNYEAQQDKSGLPNDRFSAERPEGSISTLTIQRTEQRDSAMYRCASSSSTDTQYFGPGTRLTVL.